Each of the 16 T cell receptor beta chains below was sequenced from the same sample in a study of Graves' ophthalmopathy and Graves' hyperthyroidism. Amplification of TCR beta CDR3 regions used RNA transcripts. After a first-round RT-PCR with HTBI primers, a second-round multiplex PCR was run. TCRdb processed the multiplex PCR reads anew with MiXCR; each CDR3 protein has one entry. Here the sample spans approximately 640,000 distinct CDR3 sequences, 35% to 45% being singletons. Sequencing used peripheral blood. These receptor sequences come from an adult man with Graves' ophthalmopathy.

This clonotype was detected many times. This rearrangement joins TRBV2 to TRBJ1-2; D gene uncertain. Germline loops: CDR1 SNHLY, CDR2 FYNNEI. Between the trimmed V and J ends, which lost 2 bases and 4 bases, there was a span of 8 bases. The CDR3 is 13 amino acids. The CDR3 DNA reads as TGTGCCAGCAGTGAAACGGAACGCTATGGCTACACCTTC. Protein sequence: CASSETERYGYTF.

This chain joins TRBV10-3 and TRBJ2-5; 7 nucleotides match TRBD1. Germline CDR1 reads ENHRY; CDR2 reads SYGVKD. Trimming took 0 bases from V and 4 from J; bases not matched to a gene: 2. This CDR3 is 14 amino acids long. The CDR3 DNA sequence: TGTGCCATCAGTGAGTCTGCAGGGGGAGAGACCCAGTACTTC. Amino acids: CAISESAGGETQYF.

A remark on this clonotype: The CDR3 ends on some other residue instead of the conserved phenylalanine or tryptophan, so this is likely a read error. It is unclear where the CDR3 begins or ends on the DNA, so no DNA is shown, and the CDR3 is as TCRdb lists it. This chain connects TRBV10-3 to TRBJ1-2; no check of the table's D call, TRBD1, against the DNA was made. The CDR3 is 11 amino acids in total, end residues counted. Germline V gene sequence: CDR1 ENHRY, CDR2 SYGVKD. The CDR3: CAISESLDSNY.

As concerns this clonotype: The germline gene is not matched at one end of the junction; a read error may be the cause. The V call is TRBV15, the J call TRBJ2-5, with 7 bases fitting TRBD2. The CDR3 has 14 residues. Germline loops: CDR1 LNHNV, CDR2 YYDKDF (reference sequence). The DNA for the CDR3 is TGTGCCATCAAAAGCGGGGTGCAACAAGAGACCCGGTACTTC. Translation gives CAIKSGVQQETRYF.

In this sample, this clonotype turned up a few times. The V and J genes are TRBV15 and TRBJ2-1, with D uncertain. CDR3 length: 16 amino acids. Germline lookup yields CDR1 LNHNV and CDR2 YYDKDF (reference sequence). V gave up 1 base and J gave up 2 bases, with 12 bases separating them. The CDR3 coding sequence is TGTGCCACCAGCAGAGTTGATGGGGAAGCCTACAATGAGCAGTTCTTC. This sequence encodes CATSRVDGEAYNEQFF. The full variable domain, rest sourced from reference TRBV15 and TRBJ2-1, is DAMVIQNPRYQVTQFGKPVTLSCSQTLNHNVMYWYQQKSSQAPKLLFHYYDKDFNNEADTPDNFQSRRPNTSFCFLDIRSPGLGDTAMYLCATSRVDGEAYNEQFFGPGTRLTVL.

This chain links TRBV19 with TRBJ2-7, with D perhaps TRBD1 or TRBD2 (5 bases each). V lost 2 bases, J lost 3 bases, and 14 bases lay in between. CDR1 LNHDA and CDR2 SQIVND come from the germline V gene (reference sequence). The CDR3 has 15 amino acids. The CDR3 DNA is TGTGCCAGTAGTATATTTCTGGGGGTCGTCTACGAGCAGTACTTC. Its translation is CASSIFLGVVYEQYF. Complete variable domain (other parts from reference TRBV19 and TRBJ2-7): DGGITQSPKYLFRKEGQNVTLSCEQNLNHDAMYWYRQDPGQGLRLIYYSQIVNDFQKGDIAEGYSVSREKKESFPLTVTSAQKNPTAFYLCASSIFLGVVYEQYFGPGTRLTVT.

This clonotype was seen at least ten times. This chain joins TRBV7-2 and TRBJ1-1; D gene unclear. CDR1 SGHTA and CDR2 FQGNSA come from the germline V gene. V dropped 3 bases and J dropped 3 bases, with 14 bases sitting between them. The CDR3 is 15 amino acids. The CDR3 is CASSFEGRGYTEAFF. CDR3 DNA sequence: TGTGCCAGCAGCTTTGAGGGCAGAGGGTACACTGAAGCTTTCTTT.

The chain combines TRBV7-2 with TRBJ1-5; a weak D match, TRBD1 (5 bases). Trimming pared 2 bases from V and 3 bases from J, leaving 17 bases between. Germline assignment: CDR1 SGHTA and CDR2 FQGNSA. This CDR3 spans 17 amino acids. The CDR3 sequence is CASSLSSGAVDNQPQHF. DNA for the CDR3: TGTGCCAGCAGCTTAAGTAGCGGGGCTGTTGACAATCAGCCCCAGCATTTT.

This clonotype was found many times. This chain links TRBV7-2 with TRBJ2-7; D remains unclear. V shed 5 bases and J shed 2 bases, with 10 bases lying between them. This CDR3 is 13 amino acids long. Germline V gene data show CDR1 as SGHTA and CDR2 as FQGNSA. CDR3 bases: TGTGCCAGCAGCCATCCTGGTCCCTACGAGCAGTACTTC. It encodes CASSHPGPYEQYF.

The rearrangement uses TRBV4-3 and TRBJ1-3; D possibly corresponds to TRBD1 (5 bases). Trimming cost V 0 bases and J 1 base, with 10 bases left between them. Germline CDR1 LGHNA, CDR2 YSLEER. The CDR3 consists of 16 residues. CDR3 protein: CASSQDKAGSGNTIYF. Written as DNA, the CDR3 is TGCGCCAGCAGCCAAGATAAGGCAGGGTCTGGAAACACCATATATTTT.

This clonotype was counted a few times. This chain uses TRBV9 with TRBJ2-5; 8 bases match TRBD2. There are 16 residues in the CDR3. Germline loops: CDR1 SGDLS, CDR2 YYNGEE. V shed 0 bases and J 4 bases; nucleotides not matched to a gene: 8. CDR3 loop: CASSVDPGGLVETQYF. The CDR3 coding sequence is TGTGCCAGCAGCGTAGACCCGGGGGGGCTGGTAGAGACCCAGTACTTC.

Notes on this clonotype: Just one base apart from a much larger clone, this may be a read error. The gene calls are TRBV6-5 and TRBJ2-5, with D tentatively TRBD2 (6 bases). The CDR3 extends over 15 amino acids. Trimming pared 5 bases from V and 7 bases from J, leaving 20 bases between. From germline, CDR1 is MNHEY and CDR2 SVGAGI. CDR3 DNA: TGTGCCAGCAGTCCCCAGGAGGGGATTCGGTCGACCCAGTACTTC. Its translation is CASSPQEGIRSTQYF.

The chain carries TRBV27 and TRBJ2-6, with a possible D match to TRBD1 (5 bases). The V end was cut by 5 bases, the J end by 2 bases, with 7 bases between. Germline V gives CDR1 MNHEY, CDR2 SMNVEV (reference sequence). The CDR3 length is 14 residues. The CDR3 spells CASSADTGANVLTF. The CDR3 DNA follows: TGTGCCAGCAGTGCGGACACTGGGGCCAACGTCCTGACTTTC.

This clonotype appeared many times. V gene TRBV10-3 combines with J gene TRBJ1-1, with a weak D call TRBD1 (5 bases). From germline, CDR1 is ENHRY and CDR2 SYGVKD. The CDR3 spans 13 residues. V was trimmed by 7 bases and J by 0 bases, leaving 9 bases between them. The DNA of the CDR3 is TGTGCCATCAACACACAGGTGAACACTGAAGCTTTCTTT. Translated: CAINTQVNTEAFF.

The chain has TRBV5-4 and TRBJ2-6, with D maybe TRBD1 (5 bases). CDR3 size: 13 residues. Germline CDR1 is SGHNT and CDR2 is YYREEE (reference sequence). V was shortened by 5 bases and J by 4 bases, with 7 bases between the two germline ends. The CDR3 loop reads CASRRTGANVLTF. For the CDR3, the DNA is TGTGCCAGCAGGCGGACAGGGGCCAACGTCCTGACTTTC. The full variable domain, with the rest looked up from reference TRBV5-4 and TRBJ2-6, is ETGVTQSPTHLIKTRGQQVTLRCSSQSGHNTVSWYQQALGQGPQFIFQYYREEENGRGNFPPRFSGLQFPNYSSELNVNALELDDSALYLCASRRTGANVLTFGAGSRLTVL.

The V gene is TRBV15, the J gene TRBJ1-2; unclear D gene. The V gene's germline CDR1 is LNHNV and CDR2 YYDKDF (reference sequence). CDR3 length: 13 amino acids. Deletions cut 1 base from V and 5 bases from J, with 8 bases between. CDR3 nucleotides: TGTGCCACCAGCAGAGTTGGTCAGTATGGCTACACCTTC. This sequence encodes CATSRVGQYGYTF.